What follows is one T cell receptor beta chain and its context. This specimen comes from a study of blood T cell repertoires in COVID-19. Clones were read by immunoSEQ multiplex PCR, and TCRdb kept only the in-frame ones, dropping some. The sample consists of approximately 140,000 clones, 85% to 90% of them appearing once. The CDR3 is 14 amino acids. CDR1 is SGHTA and CDR2 is FQGNSA in the germline V gene. Trimming stripped 1 base from V and 7 bases from J, with 11 bases between. The clonotype originates from a woman aged 60-70 years with acute or convalescent COVID-19. Sequencing was carried out using peripheral blood. The rearrangement links TRBV7-2 to TRBJ1-5; possibly TRBD1 for D (6 bases). CDR3 bases: TGTGCCAGCAGCTTAGTGGGGGGGCGCCAGCCCCAGCATTTT. Protein product: CASSLVGGRQPQHF.